A selection of T cell receptor beta chains follows, all from one sample in a study of cytotoxic CD8 clonotypes in ibrutinib-treated CLL. Measured with immunoSEQ multiplex PCR; TCRdb has only the in-frame clones, and not every one. The sample records 65,000 to 85,000 clones, approximately 87% being singletons. Sequenced here: PBMCs, sampled after 24 months of ibrutinib treatment. The receptor set was obtained from a human donor with chronic lymphocytic leukemia. CDR3s include the opening cysteine and the closing phenylalanine or tryptophan. The D gene is left open where the match is weak. Where a row states a size, it is once, few, many or the class of an expanded clone; other rows omit it.

>TRBD1|18|TRBV27|NA|TRBJ2-5
TGTGCCAGCAGTTTATCGGGGACAGGGGGCTGGATGAGAGAGACCCAGTACTTC
CASSLSGTGGWMRETQYF
>NA|16|TRBV4-2|NA|TRBJ1-2
TGTGCCAGCAGCCAAGCTGGGGGGCTTGGTAACTATGGCTACACCTTC
CASSQAGGLGNYGYTF
>TRBD1|16|TRBV6-6|NA|TRBJ1-5
TGTGCCAGCAGTCCCGCGGGACAGGGCATAAATCAGCCCCAGCATTTT
CASSPAGQGINQPQHF
>TRBD2|14|TRBV18|NA|TRBJ2-1
TGTGCCAGCTCACGGGACGGGAGGGTCAATGAGCAGTTCTTC
CASSRDGRVNEQFF
>TRBD2|18|TRBV13|NA|TRBJ2-7
TGTGCCAGCAGCAACCAGGTTCCCGGGACTAGCGGGGGCTACGAGCAGTACTTC
CASSNQVPGTSGGYEQYF
>TRBD2|14|TRBV19|NA|TRBJ2-7
TGTGCCAGTAGTGCCGGGACTAGCGGCTACGAGCAGTACTTC
CASSAGTSGYEQYF
>NA|15|TRBV27|NA|TRBJ2-7
TGTGCCAGCAGTTTAAAGGGCGATCCCTCCTACGAGCAGTACTTC
CASSLKGDPSYEQYF
>NA|16|TRBV15|NA|TRBJ2-3
TGTGCCACCTCTAAACAACCGGGGCGCGATTCGGGTACGCAGTATTTT
CATSKQPGRDSGTQYF
>TRBD1|14|TRBV2|NA|TRBJ2-3
TGTGCCAGCCGCCGGGACAGGAGCACAGATACGCAGTATTTT
CASRRDRSTDTQYF
>NA|12|TRBV19|NA|TRBJ2-3
TGTGCCAGTAGTCGAGGGACAGATACGCAGTATTTT
CASSRGTDTQYF
>NA|15|TRBV11-2|NA|TRBJ1-3
TGTGCCAGCAGGTCCGTCGGGATCGGCCTAAACACCATATATTTT
CASRSVGIGLNTIYF
>NA|12|TRBV6-1|NA|TRBJ1-4
TGTGCCAGCAGTGAAGCAGGTGAAAAACTGTTTTTT
CASSEAGEKLFF
>TRBD2|15|TRBV7-9|NA|TRBJ2-1
TGTGCCAGCAGCCGTAGCGGGACTTCCTACAATGAGCAGTTCTTC
CASSRSGTSYNEQFF
>NA|12|TRBV28|NA|TRBJ2-3
TGTGCCAGCAGTGCCCCCAGGGGAGCGCAGTATTTT
CASSAPRGAQYF
>NA|14|TRBV28|once|TRBJ1-3
TGTGCCAGCAGCCAGGGTCCCTCTGGAAACACCATATATTTT
CASSQGPSGNTIYF
>NA|14|TRBV28|NA|TRBJ2-7
TGTGCCAGCAGTATTAGGATACTACCCTACGAGCAGTACTTC
CASSIRILPYEQYF
>NA|12|TRBV19|NA|TRBJ2-3
TGTGCCAGTAGTACAGACTCGGATACGCAGTATTTT
CASSTDSDTQYF
>TRBD2|15|TRBV7-2|NA|TRBJ2-7
TGTGCCAGCAGCGGCGGACTAGCGGACTCCTACGAGCAGTACTTC
CASSGGLADSYEQYF
>NA|14|TRBV30|NA|TRBJ2-7
TGTGCCTGGAGGACCATAAGCTGGCCTTACGAGCAGTACTTC
CAWRTISWPYEQYF
>NA|11|TRBV27|few|TRBJ2-7
TGTGCCAGCAGTATGGGCTACGAGCAGTACTTC
CASSMGYEQYF
>NA|15|TRBV25-1|NA|TRBJ2-7
TGTGCCAGCAGTGAACTGGGGGGCACCTCCTACGAGCAGTACTTC
CASSELGGTSYEQYF
>TRBD2|15|TRBV2|NA|TRBJ2-3
TGTGCCAGCAGTGACCGACTAGCGGGAGGAGATACGCAGTATTTT
CASSDRLAGGDTQYF
>NA|14|TRBV29-1|few|TRBJ1-1
TGCAGCGTTGTAGGTCAGGGGTATATCACTGAAGCTTTCTTT
CSVVGQGYITEAFF
>NA|16|TRBV4-1|NA|TRBJ1-5
TGCGCCAGCAGCCAAGATCCGGACCCCCGAGGGCAGCCCCAGCATTTT
CASSQDPDPRGQPQHF
>TRBD1|15|TRBV6-5|NA|TRBJ1-2
TGTGCCAGCAGTTACTCGAAACAGGGGCCCTATGGCTACACCTTC
CASSYSKQGPYGYTF
>TRBD2|17|TRBV5-1|NA|TRBJ2-3
TGCGCCAGCAGCTCTGGGACTAGCGGGAGGGCCGAAGATACGCAGTATTTT
CASSSGTSGRAEDTQYF